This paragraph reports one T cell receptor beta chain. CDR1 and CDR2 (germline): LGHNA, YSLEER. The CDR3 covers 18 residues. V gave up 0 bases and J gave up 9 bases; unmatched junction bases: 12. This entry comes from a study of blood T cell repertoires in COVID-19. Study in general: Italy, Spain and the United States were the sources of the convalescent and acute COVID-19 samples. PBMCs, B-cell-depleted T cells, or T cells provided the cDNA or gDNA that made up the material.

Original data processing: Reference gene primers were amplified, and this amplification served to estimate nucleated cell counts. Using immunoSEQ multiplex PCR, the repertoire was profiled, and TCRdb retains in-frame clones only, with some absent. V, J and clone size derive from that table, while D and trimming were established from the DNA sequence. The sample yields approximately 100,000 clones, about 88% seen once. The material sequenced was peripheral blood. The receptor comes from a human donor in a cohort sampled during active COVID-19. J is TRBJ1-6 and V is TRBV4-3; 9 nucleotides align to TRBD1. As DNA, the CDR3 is TGCGCCAGCAGCCAAGATATCGGGACAGGGTTTTTCGGTTCACCCCTCCACTTT. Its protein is CASSQDIGTGFFGSPLHF.